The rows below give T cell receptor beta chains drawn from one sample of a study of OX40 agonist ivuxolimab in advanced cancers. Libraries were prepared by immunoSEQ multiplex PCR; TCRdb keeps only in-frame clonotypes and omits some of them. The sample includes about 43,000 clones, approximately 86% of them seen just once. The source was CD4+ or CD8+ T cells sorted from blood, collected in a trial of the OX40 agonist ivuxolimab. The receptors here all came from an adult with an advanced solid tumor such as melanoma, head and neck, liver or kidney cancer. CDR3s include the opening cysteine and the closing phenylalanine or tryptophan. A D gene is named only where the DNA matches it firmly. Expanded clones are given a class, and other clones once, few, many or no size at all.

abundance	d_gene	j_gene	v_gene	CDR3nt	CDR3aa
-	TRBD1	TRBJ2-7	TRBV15	TGTGCCACCAGCAAGGGACAGGGGGCCGGGGAGCAGTACTTC	CATSKGQGAGEQYF
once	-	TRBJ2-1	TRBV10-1	TGCGCCAGCAGTGAGTCACTCGTTGGGGAGCAGTTCTTC	CASSESLVGEQFF
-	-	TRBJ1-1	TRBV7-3	TGTGCCAGCAGCTCGGGGGCGCTGGACACTGAAGCTTTCTTT	CASSSGALDTEAFF
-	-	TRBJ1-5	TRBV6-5	TGTGCCAGCAGTTACTCGAGGGCGCGTCAGCCCCAGCATTTT	CASSYSRARQPQHF
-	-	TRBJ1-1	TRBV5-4	TGTGCCAGCAGCTTGGCTGGGAACACTGAAGCTTTCTTT	CASSLAGNTEAFF
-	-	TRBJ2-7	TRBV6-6	TGTGCCAGCAGTTACGGGGCTCCCGACTCCTACGAGCAGTACTTC	CASSYGAPDSYEQYF
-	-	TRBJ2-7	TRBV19	TGTGCCAGTAGCGGGATATACCCCTACGAGCAGTACTTC	CASSGIYPYEQYF
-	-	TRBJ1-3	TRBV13	TGTGCCAGCAGCTTCTGGGGCGGTGGAAACACCATATATTTT	CASSFWGGGNTIYF
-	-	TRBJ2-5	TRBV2	TGTGCCAGCAGTTACTCCTTGGCAGGCCAAGAGACCCAGTACTTC	CASSYSLAGQETQYF
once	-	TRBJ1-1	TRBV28	TGTGCCAGCAGTTTCCTTACAGGGAACACTGAAGCTTTCTTT	CASSFLTGNTEAFF
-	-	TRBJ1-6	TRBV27	TGTGCCAGCAGCGTACGCCCGGAAAATAATTCACCCCTCCACTTT	CASSVRPENNSPLHF
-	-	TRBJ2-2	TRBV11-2	TGTGCCAGCAGCCAAGATCGAGGGGAACCGAACACCGGGGAGCTGTTTTTT	CASSQDRGEPNTGELFF
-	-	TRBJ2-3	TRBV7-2	TGTGCCAGCAGCCCGGGCCCTGGGACAGATACGCAGTATTTT	CASSPGPGTDTQYF
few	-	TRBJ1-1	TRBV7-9	TGTGCCAGCAGCTTGAAGGGGGTAAGCACTGAAGCTTTCTTT	CASSLKGVSTEAFF
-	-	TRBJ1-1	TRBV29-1	TGCAGCGTTGCGATTTACAGGGAAGCTTTCTTT	CSVAIYREAFF